The present T cell receptor beta chain was sequenced within a study of shared clonotypes between healthy human individuals. Each cell subset's genomic DNA was divided evenly among several immunoSEQ plates. This table comes from immunoSEQ multiplex PCR, and its TCRdb copy is limited to in-frame clones, with some not included. The repertoire consists of 550,000 to 700,000 clones, with about three quarters occurring once and the leading ten covering under 2%. Study outcomes and limitations: Memory subsets had estimated richness that was generally smaller than that of naive subsets. In this cohort, only blood was sampled, and tissue repertoires likely differ.

Comments on this clone: The antigen remains undetermined.

The V end was cut by 5 bases, the J end by 0 bases, with 10 bases between. Germline lookup yields CDR1 SGHVS and CDR2 FNYEAQ. The CDR3 length is 15 residues. Healthy and HIV-negative, the adult donors had no recent acute infections or vaccinations. Input material: memory CD4+ T cells sorted from blood. Subset reported: CD45RA-negative fraction. The source of this sequence is a woman aged 25 to 45 in good health. The V and J genes are TRBV7-6 and TRBJ1-4, with D possibly matching TRBD1 (5 bases). This chain's CDR3 is CASSRRGATNEKLFF. CDR3 DNA sequence: TGTGCCAGCAGCCGTAGAGGGGCAACTAATGAAAAACTGTTTTTT.